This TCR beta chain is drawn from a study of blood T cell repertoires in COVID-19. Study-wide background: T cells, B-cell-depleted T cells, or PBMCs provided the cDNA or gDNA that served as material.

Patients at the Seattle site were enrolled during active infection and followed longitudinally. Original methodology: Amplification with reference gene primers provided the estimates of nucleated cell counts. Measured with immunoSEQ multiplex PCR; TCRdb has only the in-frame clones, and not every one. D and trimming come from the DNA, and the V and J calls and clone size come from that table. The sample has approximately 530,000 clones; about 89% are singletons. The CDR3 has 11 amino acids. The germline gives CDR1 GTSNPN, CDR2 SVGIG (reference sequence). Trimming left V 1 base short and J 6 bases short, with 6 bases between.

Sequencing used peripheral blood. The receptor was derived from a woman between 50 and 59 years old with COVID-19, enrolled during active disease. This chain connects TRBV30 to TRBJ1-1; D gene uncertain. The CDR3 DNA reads TGTGCCTGGAGTGGAGGTCCTGAAGCTTTCTTT. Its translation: CAWSGGPEAFF.